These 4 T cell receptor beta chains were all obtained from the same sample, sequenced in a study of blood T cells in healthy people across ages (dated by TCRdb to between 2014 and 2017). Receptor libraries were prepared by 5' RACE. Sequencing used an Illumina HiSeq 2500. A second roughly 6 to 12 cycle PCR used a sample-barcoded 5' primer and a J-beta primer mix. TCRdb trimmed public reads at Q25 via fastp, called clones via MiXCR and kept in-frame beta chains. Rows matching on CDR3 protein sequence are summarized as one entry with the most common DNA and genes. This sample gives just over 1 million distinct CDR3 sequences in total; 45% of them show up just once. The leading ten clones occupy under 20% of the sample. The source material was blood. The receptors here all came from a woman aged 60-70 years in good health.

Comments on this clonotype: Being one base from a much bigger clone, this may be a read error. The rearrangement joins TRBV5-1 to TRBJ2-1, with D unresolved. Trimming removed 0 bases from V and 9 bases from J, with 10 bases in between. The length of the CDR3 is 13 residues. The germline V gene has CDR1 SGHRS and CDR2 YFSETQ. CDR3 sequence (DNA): TGCGCCAGCAGCTTGGCCGAAGCGATTGAGCAGTTCTTC. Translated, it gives CASSLAEAIEQFF.

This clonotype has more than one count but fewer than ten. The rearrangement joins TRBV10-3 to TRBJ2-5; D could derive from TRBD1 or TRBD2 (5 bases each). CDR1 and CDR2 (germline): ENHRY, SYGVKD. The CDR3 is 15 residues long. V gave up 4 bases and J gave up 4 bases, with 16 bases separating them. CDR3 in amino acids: CAISGFVQGAETQYF. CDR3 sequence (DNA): TGTGCCATCAGTGGGTTCGTGCAGGGAGCAGAGACCCAGTACTTC.

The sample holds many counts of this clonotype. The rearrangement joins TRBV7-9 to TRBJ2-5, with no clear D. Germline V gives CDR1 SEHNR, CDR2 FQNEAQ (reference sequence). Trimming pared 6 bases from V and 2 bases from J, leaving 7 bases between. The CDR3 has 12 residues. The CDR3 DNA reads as TGTGCCAGCAGTTTTGGGCAAGAGACCCAGTACTTC. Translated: CASSFGQETQYF.

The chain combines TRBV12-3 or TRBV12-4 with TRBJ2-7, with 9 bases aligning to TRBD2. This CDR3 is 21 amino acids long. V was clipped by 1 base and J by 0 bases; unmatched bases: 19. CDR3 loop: CASSLVSRGLAIPRSSYEQYF. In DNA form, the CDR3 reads TGTGCCAGCAGTTTAGTCTCCCGCGGACTAGCGATCCCAAGAAGCTCCTACGAGCAGTACTTC.